This T cell receptor beta chain stems from a study of cytotoxic CD8 clonotypes in ibrutinib-treated CLL (dated by TCRdb to the early 2020s). Regarding the research as a whole: In this cohort, some 14 patients were treatment-naive and ten to eleven were relapsed/refractory, while about 17 had unmutated IGHV. Responses were partial in approximately 24 patients and complete in 2; after median around 65 months follow-up, some 15 stayed in remission and some twelve progressed. Of the 85 to 95 participants in the trial, about 25 had longitudinal samples available. The response samples were drawn at a median of around eleven months into treatment, with a range of about 6 to 40 months. Patients were still on ibrutinib when every remission and progressive disease sample was collected. Samples averaged approximately 260,000 productive templates and around 91,000 productive rearrangements. Cryopreserved peripheral blood mononuclear cells were obtained prior to treatment, at the time of response, and at either disease progression or sustained remission.

The time point label, read with the paper, signifies: around 2 years on ibrutinib. For TCR beta library preparation, roughly 2 micrograms of genomic DNA was extracted from cryopreserved PBMCs. Longitudinal blood samples from CLL patients on ibrutinib monotherapy underwent high-throughput TCR beta sequencing. The patients were enrolled in a single-center, open-label phase 2 trial of ibrutinib monotherapy. The study at large found these results: Baseline clonality was found to be higher than that of age-matched healthy donors and was strongly correlated with circulating CD8+ T-cell counts. An increase in clonality was observed at ibrutinib response, with clonality remaining stable during sustained remission and falling back toward baseline at progression. Sustained-remission and progressing patients did not have matched sampling times, and lymph node repertoires were not examined. Public clonotypes were found to be uncommon and were observed to contract or remain stable during treatment; the increase in clonality was shown to reflect expansion of private clonotypes at ibrutinib response.

For CDR1 and CDR2, the germline V gene lists KGHSH and LQKENI. From the cysteine up to the phenylalanine, the CDR3 has a length of 15 residues. The sequence is cut down to CDR3 DNA, 45 bases in frame from base 1. Cut back by 4 bases and 3 bases, the V and J ends lie 14 bases apart. This clone occurred once. The specificity of this receptor is unknown. The sample holds no much larger clone one base away, and base qualities are not on file. A MiSeq instrument was used for deep resolution sequencing, which targeted depths ranging from 1 in 1 million up to 1 in 200,000 T cells, with coverage averaging 10x for each clonotype. The immunoSEQ hsTCRB Kit was used to generate TCR beta libraries. Processing in the source paper ran as follows. Data were analyzed with ImmunoSEQ Data Assistant and ImmunoSEQ Analyzer, with V, D and J genes assigned per IMGT definitions. Clonality, which ranges from 0 to 1, was calculated as one minus the normalized Shannon entropy of productive rearrangement frequencies. Only overrepresented clonotypes making up at least 0.05% of the repertoire of each patient were included in the public clonotype analysis. Repertoires from around 13 age-matched healthy donors in immuneACCESS were used as clonality controls. TCRdb took this table from immuneACCESS and kept in-frame rearrangements with V and J called. Such tables lack part of the clones; where checked against another copy, unresolved V genes explain under half of the gap, and the rest is unexplained. Clonal size and the V and J genes are those of that table, whereas D and trimming came from the DNA. The sample includes 130,000 or so clones, with approximately 85% observed a single time. The ten top clones hold roughly 2% of the sample.

Rearrangement joined TRBV18 to TRBJ2-3; the D gene cannot be resolved reliably. This sample comprised PBMCs, obtained after 24 months of ibrutinib treatment. The TCR comes from a human donor with chronic lymphocytic leukemia. The encoded CDR3 is CASSLRLKGTDTQYF. The DNA sequence is TGTGCCAGCTCACTCCGGTTAAAGGGTACAGATACGCAGTATTTT.